This is a list of T cell receptor beta chains from one sample in a study of blood T cells in healthy people across ages. TCRdb re-called the 5' RACE reads with MiXCR, one entry per CDR3 protein. The sample includes approximately 810,000 distinct CDR3 sequences, around 34% seen only once; the top ten take over 10%. The source material was blood. Receptors originate from a man between 18 and 35 years old in good health. The CDR3 runs from the conserved cysteine through the conserved F or W. A D gene is named only where the DNA matches it firmly. Size tells how often a clone was seen (once, few, many) or the class of an expanded clone, and some rows leave it out.

d_gene	v_gene	j_gene	abundance	CDR3aa	CDR3nt
NA	TRBV7-2	TRBJ1-6	few	CASSLEVRSYNSPLHF	TGTGCCAGCAGCTTAGAGGTCAGGTCCTATAATTCACCCCTCCACTTT
NA	TRBV15	TRBJ1-5	NA	CATSLRDGNQPQHF	TGTGCCACCAGCCTCCGGGACGGGAATCAGCCCCAGCATTTT
TRBD1	TRBV27	TRBJ1-1	NA	CASSSHRGQGMNTEAFF	TGTGCCAGCAGTTCCCACAGGGGACAGGGGATGAACACTGAAGCTTTCTTT
NA	TRBV7-8	TRBJ2-7	NA	CASSSGTGPIYEQYF	TGTGCCAGCAGCTCCGGGACGGGCCCAATCTACGAGCAGTACTTC
NA	TRBV12-3/TRBV12-4	TRBJ1-1	many	CASSFGGNTEAFF	TGTGCCAGCAGTTTCGGGGGGAACACTGAAGCTTTCTTT
NA	TRBV6-2/TRBV6-3	TRBJ2-7	NA	CASSDTRGRGEQYF	TGTGCCAGCAGTGATACAAGGGGGAGAGGCGAGCAGTACTTC
NA	TRBV9	TRBJ2-5	once	CASSAPSVANNEQYF	TGTGCCAGCAGCGCCCCCAGCGTGGCAAACAATGAGCAGTACTTC
TRBD1	TRBV6-2/TRBV6-3	TRBJ1-2	few	CASSYSTGSGYTF	TGTGCCAGCAGTTACTCGACAGGGAGTGGCTACACCTTC
NA	TRBV20-1	TRBJ2-3	NA	CSARDTANPTDTQYF	TGCAGTGCTAGAGATACGGCAAACCCCACAGATACGCAGTATTTT
NA	TRBV3-1	TRBJ1-2	few	CASSLLMSYGYTF	TGTGCCAGCAGTCTTCTTATGAGTTATGGCTACACCTTC
NA	TRBV3-1	TRBJ1-2	NA	CASILGGYGYTF	TGTGCCAGCATCCTGGGGGGCTATGGCTACACCTTC
NA	TRBV29-1	TRBJ2-3	NA	CSVVLATKADTQYF	TGCAGCGTTGTTCTGGCCACGAAAGCAGATACGCAGTATTTT